What follows describes a single T cell receptor beta chain. The record originates from a study of CD8 T cells in ankylosing spondylitis. TCRdb recomputed calls from the 5' RACE reads with MiXCR, one row per CDR3 protein. The sample lists around 30,000 distinct CDR3 sequences, about 14% occurring once. Germline lookup yields CDR1 SGHRS and CDR2 YFSETQ. V lost 4 bases, J lost 5 bases, and 9 bases lay in between. This CDR3 spans 13 amino acids. The genes are TRBV5-1 and TRBJ2-2, with D perhaps being TRBD1 or TRBD2 (5 bases each). The clonotype was recovered from a male donor with ankylosing spondylitis or in good health (not recorded which). Sequenced input: blood. The CDR3 sequence is CASSPGPTGELFF. CDR3 in DNA: TGCGCCAGCAGCCCGGGGCCAACCGGGGAGCTGTTTTTT.